This TCR beta chain came from a study of OX40 agonist ivuxolimab in advanced cancers. The data were produced by immunoSEQ multiplex PCR, yet TCRdb's version contains in-frame clones alone and is incomplete. The data contain about 50,000 clones, roughly 89% of them singletons. The investigators sampled blood at baseline, at cycle 4 day 1, and at cycle 7 day 1. CDR1 and CDR2 (germline): SGDLS, YYNGEE. The germline V and J ends were trimmed by 0 bases and 1 base, with 12 bases remaining between them. The CDR3 consists of 16 residues. The TCR was taken from an adult with an advanced solid tumor such as melanoma, head and neck, liver or kidney cancer. The material sequenced was CD4+ or CD8+ T cells sorted from blood, taken in a trial of the OX40 agonist ivuxolimab. This chain uses TRBV9 with TRBJ2-3; no clear D gene. This CDR3 reads CASSVDPQPGTDTQYF. In nucleotides, the CDR3 is TGTGCCAGCAGCGTAGATCCCCAGCCTGGCACAGATACGCAGTATTTT.